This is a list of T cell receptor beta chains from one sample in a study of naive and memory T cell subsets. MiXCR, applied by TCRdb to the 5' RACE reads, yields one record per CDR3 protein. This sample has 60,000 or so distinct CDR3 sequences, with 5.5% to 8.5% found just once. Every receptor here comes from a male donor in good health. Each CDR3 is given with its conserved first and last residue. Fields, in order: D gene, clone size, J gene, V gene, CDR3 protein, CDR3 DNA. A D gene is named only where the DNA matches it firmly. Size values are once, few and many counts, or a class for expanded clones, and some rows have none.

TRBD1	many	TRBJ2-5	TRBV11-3	CASSGQGLQETQYF	TGTGCCAGCAGCGGACAGGGCCTCCAAGAGACCCAGTACTTC
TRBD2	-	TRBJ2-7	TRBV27	CASSLSGLAVTYEQYF	TGTGCCAGCAGTTTATCGGGGCTAGCGGTAACCTACGAGCAGTACTTC
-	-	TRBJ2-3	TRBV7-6	CASSLRAGTDTQYF	TGTGCCAGCAGCTTAAGGGCAGGCACAGATACGCAGTATTTT
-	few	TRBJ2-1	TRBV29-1	CSVRGGGDNEQFF	TGCAGCGTTCGAGGTGGTGGGGACAATGAGCAGTTCTTC
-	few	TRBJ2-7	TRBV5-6	CASKGQGFTYEQYF	TGTGCCAGCAAGGGGCAGGGCTTCACCTACGAGCAGTACTTC
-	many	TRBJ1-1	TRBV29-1	CSVGPRNIHGEAFF	TGCAGCGTTGGCCCCAGGAATATACACGGTGAAGCTTTCTTT
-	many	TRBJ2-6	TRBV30	CAWSVLSGAVLPSGANVLTF	TGTGCCTGGAGTGTACTGTCAGGGGCAGTACTACCCTCTGGGGCCAACGTCCTGACTTTC
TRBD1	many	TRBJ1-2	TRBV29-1	CSVDNLDRVYGYTF	TGCAGCGTCGATAACTTGGACAGGGTCTATGGCTACACCTTC
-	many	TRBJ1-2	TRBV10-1	CASGLLGRGIYGYTF	TGCGCCAGCGGACTCCTGGGAAGGGGCATCTATGGCTACACCTTC
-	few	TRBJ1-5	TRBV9	CASSTLRGGNQPQHF	TGTGCCAGCAGCACCCTCCGAGGGGGGAATCAGCCCCAGCATTTT
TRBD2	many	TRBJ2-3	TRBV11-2	CASSPSPGLAATDTQYF	TGTGCCAGCAGCCCGTCACCGGGACTAGCCGCCACAGATACGCAGTATTTT
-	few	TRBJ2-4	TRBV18	CASSPPDPSVAKNIQYF	TGTGCCAGCTCACCACCAGACCCTTCAGTAGCCAAAAACATTCAGTACTTC
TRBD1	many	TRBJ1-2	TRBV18	CASSPGTGTRPYGYTF	TGTGCCAGCTCACCCGGGACAGGCACCCGACCCTATGGCTACACCTTC
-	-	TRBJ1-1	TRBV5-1	CASSLAPTAEAFF	TGCGCCAGCAGCTTGGCCCCGACCGCTGAAGCTTTCTTT
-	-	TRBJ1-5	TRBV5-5	CASSFEGSQPQHF	TGTGCCAGCAGCTTTGAGGGGAGTCAGCCCCAGCATTTT
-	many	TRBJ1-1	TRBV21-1	CASSKDCQKNTEAFF	TGTGCCAGCAGCAAAGATTGTCAGAAAAACACTGAAGCTTTCTTT
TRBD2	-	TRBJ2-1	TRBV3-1	CASSQGWGGEPYANEQFF	TGTGCCAGCAGCCAAGGTTGGGGGGGGGAGCCTTATGCCAATGAGCAGTTCTTC
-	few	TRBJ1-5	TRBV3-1	CASSQDTVGPQHF	TGTGCCAGCAGCCAAGATACTGTCGGGCCCCAGCATTTT
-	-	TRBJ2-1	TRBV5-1	CASSLLGQRLSKRNEQFF	TGCGCCAGCAGCTTGCTAGGGCAGCGTTTATCCAAACGGAATGAGCAGTTCTTC
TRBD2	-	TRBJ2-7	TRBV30	CAWSDGLGSYEQYF	TGTGCCTGGAGTGACGGACTAGGTTCCTACGAGCAGTACTTC
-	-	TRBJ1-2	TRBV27	CASSLAGPDRGYTF	TGTGCCAGCAGTTTGGCAGGGCCCGACAGGGGCTACACCTTC
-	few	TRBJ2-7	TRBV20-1	CSARERTNAYEQYF	TGCAGTGCTAGGGAGCGGACGAATGCCTACGAGCAGTACTTC
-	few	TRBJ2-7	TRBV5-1	CASGGLNSYEQYF	TGCGCCAGCGGCGGACTGAACTCCTACGAGCAGTACTTC
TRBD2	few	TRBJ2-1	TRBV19	CASHVGGASEQFF	TGTGCCAGTCATGTCGGGGGGGCCAGTGAGCAGTTCTTC
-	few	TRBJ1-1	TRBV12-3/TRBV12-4	CASSPRGSTEAFF	TGTGCCAGCAGCCCCAGGGGATCCACTGAAGCTTTCTTT
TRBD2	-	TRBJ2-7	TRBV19	CASSIWGAGVPGYEQYF	TGTGCCAGTAGTATATGGGGAGCGGGAGTACCTGGCTACGAGCAGTACTTC
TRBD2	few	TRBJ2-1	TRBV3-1	CASSPPTSGSIYNEQFF	TGTGCCAGCAGCCCGCCGACTAGCGGGAGCATCTACAATGAGCAGTTCTTC
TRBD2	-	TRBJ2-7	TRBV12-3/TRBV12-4	CASSRALAGITYEQYF	TGTGCCAGCAGTCGAGCGCTAGCGGGGATTACCTACGAGCAGTACTTC
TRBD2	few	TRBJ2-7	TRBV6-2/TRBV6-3	CASSLYGLAGESEQYF	TGTGCCAGCAGTTTATATGGACTAGCGGGAGAGAGTGAGCAGTACTTC
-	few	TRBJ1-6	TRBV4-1	CASSQDRTALHF	TGCGCCAGCAGCCAAGACCGGACGGCCCTCCACTTT
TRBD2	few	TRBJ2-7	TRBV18	CASSPGTSGTVYEQYF	TGTGCCAGCTCACCCGGGACTAGCGGGACGGTCTACGAGCAGTACTTC
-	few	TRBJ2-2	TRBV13	CASSLGGGAFPGELFF	TGTGCCAGCAGCTTAGGTGGAGGTGCTTTCCCCGGGGAGCTGTTTTTT
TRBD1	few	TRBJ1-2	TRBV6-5	CASSYSPGTGRWYGYTF	TGTGCCAGCAGTTACTCGCCCGGGACAGGGCGGTGGTATGGCTACACCTTC
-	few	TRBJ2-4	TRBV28	CASSLAVKNIQYF	TGTGCCAGCAGTTTGGCGGTTAAAAACATTCAGTACTTC
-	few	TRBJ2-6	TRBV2	CASNGKGGANVLTF	TGTGCCAGCAATGGGAAGGGGGGGGCCAACGTCCTGACTTTC
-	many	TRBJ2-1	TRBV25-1	CASSLGFNEQFF	TGTGCCAGCAGTCTCGGATTCAATGAGCAGTTCTTC
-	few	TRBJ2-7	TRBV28	CASSPQDTDEQYF	TGTGCCAGCAGCCCGCAGGACACTGACGAGCAGTACTTC
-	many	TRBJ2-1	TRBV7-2	CASSFPLTRGNVDEQFF	TGTGCCAGCAGCTTCCCCCTGACTCGCGGAAACGTGGATGAGCAGTTCTTC
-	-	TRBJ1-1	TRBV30	CACRPGGSEAFF	TGTGCCTGCCGACCGGGGGGCTCTGAAGCTTTCTTT
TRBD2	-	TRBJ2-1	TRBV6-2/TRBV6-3	CASSRLAGAFAEQFF	TGTGCCAGCAGCAGACTAGCGGGAGCTTTCGCTGAGCAGTTCTTC
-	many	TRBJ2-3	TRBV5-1	CASSFGRDFSTDTQYF	TGCGCCAGCAGCTTTGGTAGAGACTTTAGCACAGATACGCAGTATTTT
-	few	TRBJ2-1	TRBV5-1	CASSSVRGSYNEQFF	TGCGCCAGCAGCTCGGTTCGCGGTTCCTACAATGAGCAGTTCTTC
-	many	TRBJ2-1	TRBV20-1	CSARTQGGRGIYNEQFF	TGCAGTGCTAGAACCCAGGGAGGTCGGGGGATATACAATGAGCAGTTCTTC
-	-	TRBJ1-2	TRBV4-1	CASSQDLGDYGYTF	TGCGCCAGCAGCCAAGATCTGGGGGACTATGGCTACACCTTC
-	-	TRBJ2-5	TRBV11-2	CASNTGEWETQYF	TGTGCCAGCAACACGGGAGAGTGGGAGACCCAGTACTTC